This entry lists 19 T cell receptor beta chains sequenced from one sample in a study of cytomegalovirus exposure and HLA in healthy donors. Use of 60 Vbeta and 13 Jbeta primers characterized the PCR. Sequencing was performed with immunoSEQ multiplex PCR; in TCRdb, only in-frame clones are kept and a portion is missing. The data show fewer than 120,000 clones, under 85% seen once. Sequencing was performed on PBMCs. Every receptor here comes from a man younger than 45 in good health and CMV-seropositive.

The chain recombines TRBV5-1 with TRBJ2-5; TRBD1 matches at 8 bases. V was clipped by 3 bases and J by 8 bases; unmatched bases: 9. The CDR3 spans 14 residues. The germline CDR1 and CDR2 sequences are SGHRS and YFSETQ. CDR3 amino acids: CASSSGQGGLTQYF. The CDR3 DNA reads TGCGCCAGCAGCTCAGGACAGGGAGGATTAACCCAGTACTTC.

V and J are TRBV28 and TRBJ2-5; 9 nucleotides align to TRBD2. Germline loops: CDR1 MDHEN, CDR2 SYDVKM. CDR3 length: 15 amino acids. The V gene end was trimmed by 6 bases and the J gene end by 4 bases; junction bases not matched to a gene: 9. This chain's CDR3 is CASRTGAGGAETQYF. CDR3 nucleotides: TGTGCCAGCAGAACAGGAGCGGGGGGTGCAGAGACCCAGTACTTC.

This clone appeared a single time. The genes are TRBV9 and TRBJ2-2; D possibly corresponds to TRBD2 (5 bases). CDR3 length: 12 residues. Germline CDR1 reads SGDLS; CDR2 reads YYNGEE. Trimming pared 2 bases from V and 10 bases from J, leaving 9 bases between. The DNA for the CDR3 is TGTGCCAGCAGCGTTACTAGTACGGAGCTGTTTTTT. Translated: CASSVTSTELFF.

The V gene is TRBV27, the J gene TRBJ2-1; the match to TRBD1 covers 9 bases. The CDR3 is made up of 14 amino acids. The trim removed 5 bases at V and 8 bases at J, leaving 7 bases unmatched. Germline V gene data show CDR1 as MNHEY and CDR2 as SMNVEV (reference sequence). CDR3 amino acids: CASSQGQGEDEQFF. CDR3 bases: TGTGCCAGCAGTCAGGGACAGGGTGAGGATGAGCAGTTCTTC.

Here the CDR3 reads CAISGDSGGPRDTQYF. The CDR3 nucleotides are TGTGCCATCAGTGGCGATAGCGGGGGACCACGGGATACGCAGTATTTT. This chain uses TRBV10-3 with TRBJ2-3; TRBD2 aligns across 9 bases. The CDR3 extends over 16 amino acids. From germline, CDR1 is ENHRY and CDR2 SYGVKD. V trimming: 4 bases; J trimming: 6 bases; junction bases outside the gene matches: 11.

The rearrangement uses TRBV7-6 and TRBJ2-3; D call uncertain. Per germline, CDR1 SGHVS and CDR2 FNYEAQ. The length of the CDR3 is 18 residues. Trimming left V 1 base short and J 0 bases short, with 17 bases between. In DNA form, the CDR3 reads TGTGCCAGCAGCTTAGAGTCCAATACCCTATCCAGCACAGATACGCAGTATTTT. Translating it yields CASSLESNTLSSTDTQYF.

This chain uses TRBV19 with TRBJ1-1, with 7 positions matching TRBD1. V was clipped by 7 bases and J by 0 bases; unmatched bases: 14. There are 17 residues in the CDR3. CDR1 and CDR2 (germline): LNHDA, SQIVND (reference sequence). The CDR3 sequence: CASTLNGRGQLNTEAFF. The CDR3, as DNA: TGTGCCAGTACCCTCAACGGAAGGGGACAGCTGAACACTGAAGCTTTCTTT.

The table lists this clone with a count of one. The chain links TRBV7-2 to TRBJ2-1; TRBD1 is a possible D gene (5 bases). Germline CDR1 is SGHTA and CDR2 is FQGNSA. V dropped 10 bases and J dropped 16 bases, with 14 bases sitting between them. This CDR3 is 9 amino acids long. The CDR3 nucleotides are TGTGCCACCCGGACACCCCCATTCTTC. Residues: CATRTPPFF.

This clone has more than one count but fewer than ten. This chain uses TRBV9 with TRBJ1-1, with D possibly TRBD1 on 6 matching bases. The CDR3 has 14 residues. CDR1 SGDLS and CDR2 YYNGEE come from the germline V gene. V lost 0 bases and J lost 5, with 11 bases in between. The CDR3 sequence is CASSVGQGKTEAFF. In nucleotides, the CDR3 is TGTGCCAGCAGCGTAGGGCAGGGGAAGACTGAAGCTTTCTTT.

This sequence joins TRBV18 and TRBJ1-1, with TRBD1 identical over 9 bases. From germline, CDR1 is KGHSH and CDR2 LQKENI. The CDR3 has 15 residues. V shed 4 bases and J 0 bases; nucleotides not matched to a gene: 3. The CDR3 region is CASSRRDRVNTEAFF. CDR3 nucleotides: TGTGCCAGCTCACGTAGGGACAGGGTGAACACTGAAGCTTTCTTT. The full variable domain, rest sourced from reference TRBV18 and TRBJ1-1, is NAGVMQNPRHLVRRRGQEARLRCSPMKGHSHVYWYRQLPEEGLKFMVYLQKENIIDESGMPKERFSAEFPKEGPSILRIQQVVRGDSAAYFCASSRRDRVNTEAFFGQGTRLTVV.

Only a few counts were recorded for this clone. V gene TRBV10-2 combines with J gene TRBJ2-7, with 9 bases fitting TRBD2. Germline CDR1 WSHSY, CDR2 SAAADI. CDR3 length: 16 residues. The V gene end was trimmed by 0 bases and the J gene end by 2 bases; junction bases not matched to a gene: 5. CDR3 sequence (DNA): TGCGCCAGCAGTGAGTCCATATTAGCGGGGGCCTACGAGCAGTACTTC. This sequence encodes CASSESILAGAYEQYF.

The chain employs TRBV27 and TRBJ2-5, with a tentative D call TRBD2 (7 bases). Matching the DNA end better, TRBJ2-7 makes the J call doubtful. The CDR3 has 14 amino acids. CDR1 is MNHEY, CDR2 SMNVEV, per germline (reference sequence). The CDR3 coding sequence is TGTGCCAGCAGTTCGGGGGGCGTAATCTACGAGCAGTACTTC. This codes for CASSSGGVIYEQYF.

The chain carries TRBV7-3 and TRBJ1-1; 11 nucleotides agree with TRBD1. This CDR3 is 15 amino acids long. The V and J ends lost 5 bases and 6 bases, in that order; junction bases with no gene match: 8. Germline V gives CDR1 SGHTA, CDR2 FQGTGA. The CDR3 nucleotides read TGTGCCAGCAGCCCTGGACAGGGGGCAACATCTGAAGCTTTCTTT. Residues: CASSPGQGATSEAFF.

This chain uses TRBV5-8 with TRBJ1-5; 9 bases are shared with TRBD1. Trimming took 4 bases from V and 5 from J; bases not matched to a gene: 10. Germline V lookup: CDR1 SGHTS, CDR2 YDEGEE. The CDR3 runs 16 residues. This chain's CDR3 is CASSQSNRGLHQPQHF. The CDR3 DNA reads as TGTGCCAGCAGCCAGAGCAACAGGGGGCTACATCAGCCCCAGCATTTT. The full variable domain, completed using reference TRBV5-8 and TRBJ1-5, is EAGVTQSPTHLIKTRGQQATLRCSPISGHTSVYWYQQALGLGLQFLLWYDEGEERNRGNFPPRFSGRQFPNYSSELNVNALELEDSALYLCASSQSNRGLHQPQHFGDGTRLSIL.

V is TRBV27 and J is TRBJ2-1, with 7 bases that match TRBD2. The CDR3 extends over 15 amino acids. Germline CDR1 and CDR2: MNHEY and SMNVEV (reference sequence). With 5 bases clipped from V and 7 bases from J, the junction kept 11 bases outside the gene matches. The DNA of the CDR3 is TGTGCCAGCAGTCTAGCCGGGACTAAAGTAAATGAGCAGTTCTTC. Translating it yields CASSLAGTKVNEQFF.

This clone was picked up a small number of times. The chain is built from TRBV5-1 and TRBJ2-3; perhaps TRBD2 as D (6 bases). Germline assignment: CDR1 SGHRS and CDR2 YFSETQ. The CDR3 is made up of 15 amino acids. Trimming took 4 bases from V and 5 from J, leaving 17 bases between them. The CDR3, as DNA: TGCGCCAGCAGCCCACTGCGGGGACGGGGAGATACGCAGTATTTT. Translating gives CASSPLRGRGDTQYF.

Only a few counts were recorded for this clone. This rearrangement joins TRBV7-2 to TRBJ1-1; no reliable D call. Trimming removed 3 bases from V and 1 base from J, with 9 bases in between. Germline V gene lookup returns CDR1 SGHTA and CDR2 FQGNSA. This CDR3 is built from 14 residues. CDR3 loop: CASSLGHQNTEAFF. The DNA of the CDR3 is TGTGCCAGCAGCTTGGGCCATCAGAACACTGAAGCTTTCTTT.

The chain carries TRBV5-6 and TRBJ2-5, with TRBD1 matching over 7 bases. J gave up 2 bases and V 2 bases, and 6 bases lay outside the gene matches. CDR1 SGHDT and CDR2 YYEEEE come from the germline V gene. CDR3 length: 15 residues. The CDR3 DNA follows: TGTGCCAGCAGCTTTGTGGACAGGCGTCAAGAGACCCAGTACTTC. It codes for CASSFVDRRQETQYF.

This chain connects TRBV4-1 to TRBJ1-1; D not certain. This CDR3 is built from 14 residues. Trimming cost V 1 base and J 1 base, with 7 bases left between them. Germline CDR1 is MGHRA and CDR2 is YSYEKL. DNA for the CDR3: TGCGCCAGCAGCCAAGGAGGCAGGAACACTGAAGCTTTCTTT. It translates to CASSQGGRNTEAFF.